This TCR beta chain was observed in a study of blood T cells in healthy people across ages. Study-wide results and caveats: Among T cells, TCR beta diversity per million cells dropped roughly linearly as age rose. CMV status of donors was not determined, possibly confounding expanded clonotype changes.

The germline V gene encodes CDR1 DFQATT and CDR2 SNEGSKA (reference sequence). V gave up 2 bases and J gave up 1 base; unmatched junction bases: 3. This CDR3 is built from 15 residues. The donors, all healthy, were Caucasians living in Russia, aged roughly 6 to 100. The authors extracted at least 5 micrograms of total RNA per sample. The use of a sample-barcoded 5' primer and a J-beta primer mix characterized a second PCR of about 7 to 12 cycles. One entry per CDR3 protein, called by TCRdb with MiXCR from the 5' RACE reads. The data hold around 1,700,000 distinct CDR3 sequences, with 28% observed a single time. This clonotype was detected only a few times. Its antigen is not known.

The V and J genes are TRBV20-1 and TRBJ2-3; 10 nucleotides line up with TRBD2. The receptor was isolated from a woman in her 30s in good health. Sequencing used blood. In nucleotides, the CDR3 is TGCAGTGCTAGAAGAGCGGGAGGGGGCACAGATACGCAGTATTTT. Translation gives CSARRAGGGTDTQYF.